What follows are 20 T cell receptor beta chains derived from one specimen sequenced in a study of blood T cell repertoires in COVID-19. Clones were sequenced by immunoSEQ multiplex PCR, and TCRdb holds only the in-frame ones, with some missing. The table lists 140,000 or so clones, around 76% of them singletons. Sequencing was performed on peripheral blood. Receptors originate from a man in his 60s with acute or convalescent COVID-19.

The chain is built from TRBV5-6 and TRBJ1-6; 7 nucleotides line up with TRBD1. The CDR3 length is 14 residues. Trimming cost V 5 bases and J 4 bases; bases outside gene matches: 3. Germline V CDR1 and CDR2: SGHDT, YYEEEE. For the CDR3, the DNA is TGTGCCAGCAGTTTACAGGGGTATAATTCACCCCTCCACTTT. It translates to CASSLQGYNSPLHF.

The rearrangement uses TRBV18 and TRBJ1-1, with 7 bases fitting TRBD1. From germline, CDR1 is KGHSH and CDR2 LQKENI. V gave up 2 bases and J gave up 0 bases; unmatched junction bases: 6. The CDR3 extends over 16 amino acids. The chain's CDR3 is CASSPIGGPLNTEAFF. DNA for the CDR3: TGTGCCAGCTCACCAATAGGGGGCCCCCTGAACACTGAAGCTTTCTTT.

This rearrangement joins TRBV7-8 to TRBJ2-3, with D possibly TRBD2 on 6 matching bases. This CDR3 has 15 amino acids. Germline CDR1 reads SGHVS; CDR2 reads FQNEAQ. V lost 3 bases and J 2 bases, leaving 12 bases between the germline ends. CDR3 bases: TGTGCCAGCAGCTTCTCTAGCGCGCACACAGATACGCAGTATTTT. Translation gives CASSFSSAHTDTQYF. Combining the CDR3 with reference TRBV7-8 and TRBJ2-3 gives the whole variable domain GAGVSQSPRYKVAKRGQDVALRCDPISGHVSLFWYQQALGQGPEFLTYFQNEAQLDKSGLPSDRFFAERPEGSVSTLKIQRTQQEDSAVYLCASSFSSAHTDTQYFGPGTRLTVL.

The rearrangement uses TRBV5-1 and TRBJ1-2, with 10 bases that match TRBD1. The V segment lost 2 bases and the J segment 4 bases; nucleotides outside the gene matches: 2. Germline CDR1 SGHRS, CDR2 YFSETQ. The CDR3 is 14 amino acids. The chain's CDR3 is CASSLGQGVYGYTF. In DNA form, the CDR3 reads TGCGCCAGCAGCTTAGGACAGGGGGTCTATGGCTACACCTTC.

CDR3 coding DNA: TGTGCCAGCAGCTTAGTTCTCTACGAGCAGTACTTC. It codes for CASSLVLYEQYF. This chain joins TRBV7-9 and TRBJ2-7; D not resolved. Trimming removed 1 base at V and 3 bases at J, with 4 bases between. Germline V gene lookup returns CDR1 SEHNR and CDR2 FQNEAQ (reference sequence). The CDR3 has 12 residues.

The chain joins TRBV6-2 or TRBV6-3 to TRBJ1-2; TRBD1 matches 7 bases. The CDR3 contains 14 residues. J gave up 4 bases and V 2 bases, and 4 bases lay outside the gene matches. Germline-derived CDR1 and CDR2 are MNHEY and SVGEGT. The CDR3 coding sequence is TGTGCCAGCAGTTACAAGGGGGCCGTCTATGGCTACACCTTC. Residues: CASSYKGAVYGYTF.

This chain uses TRBV5-1 with TRBJ1-1; TRBD1 agrees at 9 bases. The germline CDR1 and CDR2 sequences are SGHRS and YFSETQ. The V gene end was trimmed by 5 bases and the J gene end by 5 bases; junction bases not matched to a gene: 7. The CDR3 runs 14 residues. CDR3 protein: CASSSDGQGTEAFF. The CDR3 nucleotides read TGCGCCAGCAGTTCGGACGGACAGGGGACTGAAGCTTTCTTT. The full variable domain, completed using reference TRBV5-1 and TRBJ1-1, is KAGVTQTPRYLIKTRGQQVTLSCSPISGHRSVSWYQQTPGQGLQFLFEYFSETQRNKGNFPGRFSGRQFSNSRSEMNVSTLELGDSALYLCASSSDGQGTEAFFGQGTRLTVV.

The CDR3 DNA reads TGTGCCAGCAGCCTCGGCGGGCCCCAGCATTTT. It specifies CASSLGGPQHF. The chain is built from TRBV5-8 and TRBJ1-5; D is unclear. The V gene's germline CDR1 is SGHTS and CDR2 YDEGEE. There are 11 residues in the CDR3. Trimming stripped 4 bases from V and 9 bases from J, with 8 bases between.

The DNA for the CDR3 is TGTGCCAGCAGGGTGGGCGGGAGCCCCTACAATGAGCAGTTCTTC. Translating gives CASRVGGSPYNEQFF. The chain employs TRBV7-9 and TRBJ2-1, with TRBD2 matching 7 bases. Germline lookup yields CDR1 SEHNR and CDR2 FQNEAQ (reference sequence). V was pared by 6 bases and J by 2 bases, with 7 bases of the junction left unmatched. CDR3 length: 15 amino acids. Supplemented by reference TRBV7-9 and TRBJ2-1, the full variable domain reads DTGVSQNPRHKITKRGQNVTFRCDPISEHNRLYWYRQTLGQGPEFLTYFQNEAQLEKSRLLSDRFSAERPKGSFSTLEIQRTEQGDSAMYLCASRVGGSPYNEQFFGPGTRLTVL.

A few counts support this clone. V and J are TRBV27 and TRBJ2-1; 9 nucleotides agree with TRBD1. Per the germline V gene, CDR1 is MNHEY and CDR2 is SMNVEV (reference sequence). The ends lost 5 bases at V and 2 bases at J; junction bases unmatched: 4. The CDR3 totals 15 residues. CDR3: CASSPGTGTYNEQFF. For the CDR3, the DNA is TGTGCCAGCAGTCCCGGGACAGGGACCTACAATGAGCAGTTCTTC.

Many counts were recorded for this clone. Here the CDR3 reads CASSPGGGVLSEQYF. The CDR3 DNA follows: TGTGCCAGCTCCCCGGGCGGGGGCGTTTTGTCCGAGCAGTACTTC. This chain joins TRBV18 and TRBJ2-7, with TRBD2 as a possible D gene (7 bases). This CDR3 is 15 amino acids long. The ends were cut back, 6 bases at V and 6 bases at J, with 21 bases in the middle. Germline V gives CDR1 KGHSH, CDR2 LQKENI.

This chain joins TRBV7-9 and TRBJ1-2; 10 positions match TRBD1. Unmatched junction bases numbered 6, after V lost 3 bases and J lost 5 bases. The CDR3 covers 15 residues. In germline, CDR1 is SEHNR, CDR2 FQNEAQ (reference sequence). CDR3: CASSFQPGQGYGYTF. CDR3 sequence (DNA): TGTGCCAGCAGCTTCCAGCCGGGACAGGGGTATGGCTACACCTTC.

V and J are TRBV6-5 and TRBJ2-5; D is ambiguous. V lost 8 bases and J lost 5, with 15 bases in between. The CDR3 is 13 amino acids. The germline gives CDR1 MNHEY, CDR2 SVGAGI. The CDR3 DNA is TGTGCCAGCCGGCCGGTCCCCAGGGAGACCCAGTACTTC. Its translation is CASRPVPRETQYF.

The rearrangement uses TRBV6-5 and TRBJ2-1; the D gene is possibly TRBD2 (6 bases). Trimming took off 0 bases at V and 15 bases at J, with 15 bases between the two ends. Germline V gene lookup returns CDR1 MNHEY and CDR2 SVGAGI. This CDR3 is built from 13 residues. Here the CDR3 DNA reads TGTGCCAGCAGTTACTCATATGCGGGGCACCCGTTCTTC. Translating gives CASSYSYAGHPFF.

The chain combines TRBV3-1 (or the pseudogene TRBV3-2) with TRBJ1-2, with 11 bases that match TRBD1. There are 16 residues in the CDR3. The trim removed 3 bases at V and 8 bases at J, leaving 11 bases unmatched. In germline, CDR1 is LGHDT, CDR2 YNNKEL (reference sequence). CDR3: CASSQADRGRREGYTF. For the CDR3, the DNA is TGTGCCAGCAGCCAGGCGGACAGGGGGCGCCGGGAAGGCTACACCTTC.

The rearrangement joins TRBV6-2 or TRBV6-3 to TRBJ1-5, with TRBD1 matching over 9 bases. Losses at the gene ends were 4 bases for V and 5 bases for J; bases not matched to a gene: 6. CDR1 is MNHEY and CDR2 is SVGEGT in the germline V gene. The CDR3 has 15 residues. In DNA form, the CDR3 reads TGTGCCAGCAGTTCGCGGGACAGGGTTGATCAGCCCCAGCATTTT. Amino acid sequence: CASSSRDRVDQPQHF.

The chain employs TRBV6-5 and TRBJ1-2; D is possibly TRBD1 (6 bases). Between the trimmed V and J ends, which lost 5 bases and 6 bases, there was a span of 13 bases. Germline V lookup: CDR1 MNHEY, CDR2 SVGAGI. This CDR3 has 13 amino acids. The CDR3 DNA follows: TGTGCCAGCAGTCCAGGGGCTGATCATGGCTACACCTTC. Its translation is CASSPGADHGYTF.

The chain has TRBV28 and TRBJ1-5, with D possibly matching TRBD1 (6 bases). V was pared by 9 bases and J by 0 bases, with 15 bases between. CDR3 length: 15 residues. In germline, CDR1 is MDHEN, CDR2 SYDVKM. DNA for the CDR3: TGTGCCAGTTCGACACAGGGACATAGCAATCAGCCCCAGCATTTT. Translating gives CASSTQGHSNQPQHF.

This clone was counted only a few times. This chain links TRBV19 with TRBJ1-2, with a possible D match to TRBD1 (5 bases). CDR1 is LNHDA, CDR2 SQIVND, per germline (reference sequence). The CDR3 has 14 amino acids. V shed 5 bases and J shed 1 base, with 11 bases lying between them. The CDR3: CASSPGHLNYGYTF. DNA for the CDR3: TGTGCCAGTAGTCCTGGACACCTTAACTATGGCTACACCTTC. Combining the CDR3 with reference TRBV19 and TRBJ1-2 gives the whole variable domain DGGITQSPKYLFRKEGQNVTLSCEQNLNHDAMYWYRQDPGQGLRLIYYSQIVNDFQKGDIAEGYSVSREKKESFPLTVTSAQKNPTAFYLCASSPGHLNYGYTFGSGTRLTVV.

The chain carries TRBV7-3 and TRBJ2-1, with 9 bases lining up with TRBD2. CDR3 length: 16 residues. The J segment lost 9 bases and the V segment lost 2 bases, leaving 11 bases of the junction unmatched. Germline V gene lookup returns CDR1 SGHTA and CDR2 FQGTGA. CDR3 DNA sequence: TGTGCCAGCAGCTTACTTGCGGGAGGGCCCAGGGGTGAGCAGTTCTTC. Its protein is CASSLLAGGPRGEQFF.